This TCR beta chain was observed in a study of cytomegalovirus exposure and HLA in healthy donors. Study-wide results and caveats: Prior analysis indicated that the majority of TCR beta V segments exhibited productivity approximately 90% or approximately 30% of the time. TCR beta chains numbering under 200 were designated cytomegalovirus-associated. A later analysis linked a missense variant in DCLRE1C to the trimming of TCR beta V and J genes.

It was with 60 Vbeta and 13 Jbeta primers that the PCR ran. The table came from immunoSEQ multiplex PCR; TCRdb's copy has only in-frame clones and leaves some out. The data hold about 160,000 clones, with around 84% observed a single time. V lost 11 bases and J 2 bases, leaving 13 bases between the germline ends. The germline CDR1 and CDR2 sequences are MNHEY and SMNVEV (reference sequence). The CDR3 has 13 residues. Comment on this clone: What it binds is unknown.

Sequencing was done on a sample of PBMCs. This chain connects TRBV27 to TRBJ2-1; TRBD2 is a possible D gene (5 bases). The receptor comes from a woman between 40 and 55 years old in good health and CMV-seronegative. CDR3 nucleotide sequence: TGTGCCGCAGCTGCAGCGGCCTACAATGAGCAGTTCTTC. This codes for CAAAAAAYNEQFF.